The source of this TCR beta chain is a study of sequential checkpoint blockade in melanoma. The repertoire was sequenced with immunoSEQ multiplex PCR; TCRdb's copy has only in-frame clones and lacks some. The sample lists approximately 21,000 clones, 82% seen once, with roughly 11% in the top ten. This clone was found a few times. Germline lookup yields CDR1 LGHNT and CDR2 FRNRAP. This CDR3 spans 15 amino acids. Trimming at V came to 0 bases and at J to 4 bases, leaving 5 bases not matched to a gene. Treatment in this sample: randomized to nivolumab then ipilimumab (arm A) or the reverse (arm B). The TCR was taken from a human donor with melanoma. Specimen: CD8+ T cells sorted from blood (inferred from file names), collected from a patient given nivolumab and ipilimumab in sequence. The chain uses TRBV12-5 and TRBJ1-1; the match to TRBD1 covers 7 bases. Here the CDR3 reads CASGLVPGGGTEAFF. DNA for the CDR3: TGTGCTAGTGGTTTGGTACCAGGGGGAGGCACTGAAGCTTTCTTT.